Each of the 12 T cell receptor beta chains below was sequenced from the same sample in a study of blood T cell repertoires in COVID-19. Sequencing used immunoSEQ multiplex PCR; TCRdb keeps in-frame clones, though not all of them. The table has some 110,000 clones, around 87% seen once. The source material was peripheral blood. The receptors here all came from a human donor in a cohort sampled during active COVID-19.

This chain's CDR3 is CASSIELAVVWGANVLTF. The CDR3 DNA reads as TGTGCCAGTAGTATTGAACTAGCGGTAGTTTGGGGGGCCAACGTCCTGACTTTC. The chain has TRBV19 and TRBJ2-6, with 8 bases identical to TRBD2. The CDR3 length is 18 residues. V shed 3 bases, J shed 4 bases, and the junction held 11 bases outside the gene matches. Germline V gene sequence: CDR1 LNHDA, CDR2 SQIVND (reference sequence).

V is TRBV5-1 and J is TRBJ1-2, with D unresolved. The germline V and J ends were trimmed by 5 bases and 6 bases, with 14 bases remaining between them. CDR3 size: 13 residues. Per the germline V gene, CDR1 is SGHRS and CDR2 is YFSETQ. CDR3 nucleotide sequence: TGCGCCAGCAGTCCCCCCCAGCGGGATGGCTACACCTTC. Its protein is CASSPPQRDGYTF.

As concerns this clone: The sample has other DNA sequences that encode this CDR3 too. The gene calls are TRBV12-3 or TRBV12-4 and TRBJ1-1; tentatively, D is TRBD1 (5 bases). The ends were cut back, 2 bases at V and 1 base at J, with 5 bases in the middle. The CDR3 loop spans 13 amino acids. The CDR3 is CASSLQGNTEAFF. The CDR3 coding sequence is TGTGCCAGCAGTTTACAGGGGAACACTGAAGCTTTCTTT.

The rearrangement joins TRBV7-9 to TRBJ1-2; 12 bases are a match to TRBD1. The CDR3 loop spans 16 amino acids. Looked up from germline, CDR1 is SEHNR and CDR2 is FQNEAQ (reference sequence). V dropped 3 bases and J dropped 7; count of bases not matched to a gene: 9. The CDR3 DNA sequence: TGTGCCAGCAGCTTCGGTCCCGGGACAGGGGGCTCTGGCTACACCTTC. Its protein product is CASSFGPGTGGSGYTF.

This chain joins TRBV27 and TRBJ2-7; 7 positions agree with TRBD1. CDR1 is MNHEY, CDR2 SMNVEV, per germline (reference sequence). The CDR3 spans 14 residues. The ends lost 5 bases at V and 9 bases at J; junction bases unmatched: 13. In DNA, the CDR3 is TGTGCCAGCAGTCCTCGACCGACAGGGTTCGGGCAGTACTTC. As protein: CASSPRPTGFGQYF.

The chain has TRBV30 and TRBJ2-3; 9 nucleotides line up with TRBD2. CDR3 length equals 17 residues. Germline-derived CDR1 and CDR2 are GTSNPN and SVGIG (reference sequence). Losses at the gene ends were 4 bases for V and 0 bases for J; bases not matched to a gene: 11. The CDR3 DNA follows: TGTGCCTGGACATATAGCGGGGGAGAGACTAGCACAGATACGCAGTATTTT. It yields the protein CAWTYSGGETSTDTQYF.

The chain employs TRBV18 and TRBJ2-5; perhaps TRBD1 as D (5 bases). The CDR3 consists of 15 residues. Germline V gives CDR1 KGHSH, CDR2 LQKENI. Trimming stripped 1 base from V and 5 bases from J, with 14 bases between. CDR3 nucleotide sequence: TGTGCCAGCTCACCACGCCAGGGTGGTGGGGAGACCCAGTACTTC. Protein product: CASSPRQGGGETQYF.

The V gene is TRBV2, the J gene TRBJ2-3, with TRBD1 identical over 7 bases. The germline CDR1 and CDR2 sequences are SNHLY and FYNNEI. The J segment lost 2 bases and the V segment lost 7 bases, leaving 9 bases of the junction unmatched. This CDR3 contains 15 residues. In nucleotides, the CDR3 is TGTGCCAGCAAAATTACAGGGGTTGTCACAGATACGCAGTATTTT. It is translated as CASKITGVVTDTQYF.

CDR3 DNA: TGTGCCAGCAGTTCAGGGGCCCTCTACGAGCAGTACTTC. Protein product: CASSSGALYEQYF. The chain is built from TRBV28 and TRBJ2-7, with D perhaps TRBD1 (6 bases). The V and J ends lost 4 bases and 3 bases respectively, with 10 bases between them. CDR3 length: 13 amino acids. Germline CDR1 is MDHEN and CDR2 is SYDVKM.

The V gene is TRBV15, the J gene TRBJ1-3, with TRBD1 matching 7 bases. Germline loops: CDR1 LNHNV, CDR2 YYDKDF (reference sequence). The CDR3 has 16 amino acids. After removal of 1 base from V and 8 bases from J, the junction contained 11 bases not matched to a gene. The CDR3 bases are TGTGCCACCAGCAGAGCCACCGGGACAGCGGGCTACACCATATATTTT. Amino acid sequence: CATSRATGTAGYTIYF.

This clone was recorded once. The DNA of the CDR3 is TGTGCCAGCAGCCGCAGACTAGTTGCAGATACGCAGTATTTT. Amino acid sequence: CASSRRLVADTQYF. The chain is built from TRBV7-2 and TRBJ2-3; possible D gene TRBD2, 6 bases. The ends were cut back, 5 bases at V and 4 bases at J, with 13 bases in the middle. Looked up from germline, CDR1 is SGHTA and CDR2 is FQGNSA. The CDR3 totals 14 residues.

The chain carries TRBV28 and TRBJ2-1; 14 bases align to TRBD2. The germline gives CDR1 MDHEN, CDR2 SYDVKM. CDR3 size: 16 residues. V trimming: 6 bases; J trimming: 12 bases; junction bases outside the gene matches: 13. CDR3 sequence: CASSPRGTSGRWAQFF. The CDR3 coding sequence is TGTGCCAGCAGCCCGAGGGGGACTAGCGGGAGATGGGCGCAGTTCTTC.